This TCR beta chain stems from a study of vaccination and CD4 T cells after COVID-19. Study details: The authors used overlapping spike peptides from SARS-CoV-2, HCoV-NL63, HCoV-OC43 and HCoV-229E to stimulate cells.

The CDR3 has 14 residues. Germline V lookup: CDR1 DFQATT, CDR2 SNEGSKA (reference sequence). Described treatment: roughly 10-day PBMC culture with coronavirus spike peptide pools or control peptides (ViraFEST assay). These CD4+ T cells came from an unexposed donor, sampled before the COVID-19 pandemic (2011-2018). PBMCs were cultured at around 2 million per well with 8 to 10 IU/ml IL-2 and approximately 9.4 ug/ml peptide pools. Each of days 3 and 7 saw half the medium replaced by fresh IL-2 medium. Study observations and caveats: Among reactive clones from convalescent patients, a median 86.3% appeared only post-vaccination.

Sequencing of cultured CD4+ T cell DNA used the Oncomine TCR Beta short-read assay. It was from cultured CD4+ T cells that genomic DNA was extracted. TCRdb used MiXCR to reprocess the PCR reads, holding one entry per CDR3 protein. The sample has around 7,200 distinct CDR3 sequences; 32% are singletons. This clonotype was found once. Its antigen is as yet unknown. Compared with germline, one end of the junction differs, possibly owing to a read error. The TCR originated in a human donor in good health. The sample comprised CD4+ T cells from blood, cultured in vitro. The V and J genes are TRBV20-1 and TRBJ1-1; TRBD1 might be the D (5 bases). CDR3 protein: CSARDHRGSTVAFF. CDR3 bases: TGCAGTGCTAGAGATCATCGGGGGAGCACTGTAGCTTTCTTT.